These 28 T cell receptor beta chains came from one sample sequenced in a study of shared clonotypes between healthy human individuals. Generated by immunoSEQ multiplex PCR, the TCRdb table keeps only in-frame clones and is missing some. In the table there are under 200,000 clones, 80% to 95% of which are singletons. Sequencing was performed on naive CD4+ T cells sorted from blood. Subset: CD45RA+ positively selected. All receptors derive from a young woman in good health.

The chain carries TRBV5-1 and TRBJ1-1, with D perhaps TRBD1 (5 bases). Germline V gene sequence: CDR1 SGHRS, CDR2 YFSETQ. This CDR3 has 16 amino acids. V was shortened by 6 bases and J by 0 bases, with 18 bases between the two germline ends. For the CDR3, the DNA is TGCGCCAGCAACAAAATTCCAGGGAACATGAACACTGAAGCTTTCTTT. Translating gives CASNKIPGNMNTEAFF. Full variable domain (missing parts from reference TRBV5-1 and TRBJ1-1): KAGVTQTPRYLIKTRGQQVTLSCSPISGHRSVSWYQQTPGQGLQFLFEYFSETQRNKGNFPGRFSGRQFSNSRSEMNVSTLELGDSALYLCASNKIPGNMNTEAFFGQGTRLTVV.

The V and J genes are TRBV7-3 and TRBJ2-3; no clear D. The CDR3 spans 15 residues. The germline CDR1 and CDR2 sequences are SGHTA and FQGTGA. V was cut by 2 bases and J by 6 bases, with 15 bases left in between. CDR3 amino acids: CASSLGDSARDTQYF. In nucleotides, the CDR3 is TGTGCCAGCAGCTTAGGGGATTCCGCGAGGGATACGCAGTATTTT.

The chain couples TRBV5-5 to TRBJ2-2; the D call may be TRBD1 or TRBD2 (5 bases each). V lost 1 base to trimming and J lost 2 bases, with 12 bases between them. The CDR3 runs 16 residues. Germline CDR1 is SGHKS and CDR2 is YYEKEE (reference sequence). In nucleotides, the CDR3 is TGTGCCAGCAGCTTGTTCCTTGGGGGAAACACCGGGGAGCTGTTTTTT. Residues: CASSLFLGGNTGELFF.

The chain carries TRBV9 and TRBJ2-5, with 14 bases identical to TRBD2. The end of the DNA fits TRBJ2-7 better, so the J call may be wrong. This CDR3 is built from 17 residues. In germline, CDR1 is SGDLS, CDR2 YYNGEE. The CDR3 is CASSVAPGLAGAYEQYF. CDR3 DNA sequence: TGTGCCAGCAGCGTAGCCCCGGGACTAGCGGGAGCCTACGAGCAGTACTTC.

The chain is built from TRBV4-1 and TRBJ1-1, with a tentative D call TRBD1 (5 bases). The CDR3 length is 14 residues. Germline values: CDR1 MGHRA, CDR2 YSYEKL. Between the trimmed V and J ends, which lost 3 bases and 1 base, there was a span of 9 bases. The CDR3 DNA is TGCGCCAGCAGCCATGGACACGGGAACACTGAAGCTTTCTTT. Its protein product is CASSHGHGNTEAFF.

The V and J genes are TRBV25-1 and TRBJ1-2, with 8 bases fitting TRBD1. The J segment lost 7 bases and the V segment lost 5 bases, leaving 9 bases of the junction unmatched. Germline V lookup: CDR1 MGHDK, CDR2 SYGVNS. The CDR3 totals 14 residues. DNA for the CDR3: TGTGCCAGCAGTAAACGGACAGGGCAGAGTGGCTACACCTTC. Its translation is CASSKRTGQSGYTF.

The chain carries TRBV28 and TRBJ2-6; tentative D call: TRBD1 (6 bases). The CDR3 runs 15 residues. V lost 4 bases and J lost 3, with 10 bases in between. Germline V gives CDR1 MDHEN, CDR2 SYDVKM. The CDR3 sequence is CASSSSGVGANVLTF. Here the CDR3 DNA reads TGTGCCAGCAGTTCCTCAGGGGTTGGGGCCAACGTCCTGACTTTC.

This chain joins TRBV9 and TRBJ2-1; 9 nucleotides agree with TRBD2. Per the germline V gene, CDR1 is SGDLS and CDR2 is YYNGEE. CDR3 size: 17 residues. V lost 4 bases, J lost 3 bases, and 11 bases stayed unmatched. The CDR3 here is CASSPRGAGGVYNEQFF. CDR3 nucleotides: TGTGCCAGCAGCCCACGAGGAGCGGGAGGAGTCTACAATGAGCAGTTCTTC.

V and J are TRBV6-5 and TRBJ1-2; 10 positions agree with TRBD1. The germline gives CDR1 MNHEY, CDR2 SVGAGI. Trimming removed 6 bases from V and 8 bases from J; junction bases left unmatched: 9. The CDR3 loop spans 14 amino acids. The CDR3 region is CASRAGTGVSGYTF. For the CDR3, the DNA is TGTGCCAGCAGGGCGGGGACAGGGGTATCCGGCTACACCTTC.

The chain links TRBV28 to TRBJ2-7; a possible D gene is TRBD1 (6 bases). This CDR3 region has 15 residues. Germline values: CDR1 MDHEN, CDR2 SYDVKM. Trimming removed 7 bases at V and 0 bases at J, with 16 bases between. This CDR3 reads CASILGGLSSYEQYF. CDR3 nucleotides: TGTGCCAGCATCCTAGGGGGTCTCAGCTCCTACGAGCAGTACTTC. Filled out from reference TRBV28 and TRBJ2-7, the complete variable domain reads DVKVTQSSRYLVKRTGEKVFLECVQDMDHENMFWYRQDPGLGLRLIYFSYDVKMKEKGDIPEGYSVSREKKERFSLILESASTNQTSMYLCASILGGLSSYEQYFGPGTRLTVT.

This chain links TRBV28 with TRBJ2-5; 7 bases map to TRBD1. Gene TRBJ2-7 matches the end of the DNA better, so the J call may be wrong. The CDR3 contains 15 residues. CDR1 and CDR2 from the germline V gene are MDHEN and SYDVKM. CDR3: CASTLTGQATYEQYF. The CDR3 region has the DNA TGTGCCAGCACCCTCACCGGACAGGCGACCTACGAGCAGTACTTC.

The chain links TRBV28 to TRBJ1-1, with TRBD1 matching 7 bases. V trimming: 6 bases; J trimming: 3 bases; junction bases outside the gene matches: 4. Germline values: CDR1 MDHEN, CDR2 SYDVKM. The length of the CDR3 is 13 residues. CDR3 nucleotide sequence: TGTGCCAGCAGAGAGACAGGGTACACTGAAGCTTTCTTT. It translates to CASRETGYTEAFF. The full variable domain, rest sourced from reference TRBV28 and TRBJ1-1, is DVKVTQSSRYLVKRTGEKVFLECVQDMDHENMFWYRQDPGLGLRLIYFSYDVKMKEKGDIPEGYSVSREKKERFSLILESASTNQTSMYLCASRETGYTEAFFGQGTRLTVV.

V and J are TRBV5-1 and TRBJ2-3; 8 bases align to TRBD2. The CDR3 length is 19 residues. Germline CDR1 SGHRS, CDR2 YFSETQ. The V and J ends lost 3 bases and 4 bases, in that order; junction bases with no gene match: 19. The CDR3 loop reads CASSSPRSGRAARSDTQYF. The CDR3, as DNA: TGCGCCAGCAGCTCCCCCCGCTCCGGGAGGGCCGCGCGCTCAGATACGCAGTATTTT.

The J gene is TRBJ2-1, the V gene TRBV9; possibly TRBD1 for D (6 bases). Germline CDR1 reads SGDLS; CDR2 reads YYNGEE. V was cut by 4 bases and J by 6 bases, with 14 bases left in between. The CDR3 extends over 14 amino acids. The CDR3: CASSPKTGTNEQFF. Written as DNA, the CDR3 is TGTGCCAGCAGCCCGAAAACAGGGACCAATGAGCAGTTCTTC.

The chain couples TRBV6-5 to TRBJ2-3; 12 nucleotides line up with TRBD2. After removal of 10 bases from V and 8 bases from J, the junction contained 10 bases not matched to a gene. The CDR3 runs 14 residues. The V gene's germline CDR1 is MNHEY and CDR2 SVGAGI. CDR3 nucleotides: TGTGCCACAGGACTAGCGGGGCCGGGTGGTACGCAGTATTTT. It is translated as CATGLAGPGGTQYF.

The rearrangement joins TRBV5-1 to TRBJ1-1; 9 bases line up with TRBD1. V trimming: 4 bases; J trimming: 3 bases; junction bases outside the gene matches: 7. The germline V gene has CDR1 SGHRS and CDR2 YFSETQ. The CDR3 spans 15 residues. This chain's CDR3 is CASSQGQGWDTEAFF. Here the CDR3 DNA reads TGCGCCAGCAGCCAGGGACAGGGATGGGACACTGAAGCTTTCTTT. Drawing the rest from reference TRBV5-1 and TRBJ1-1, the complete variable domain is KAGVTQTPRYLIKTRGQQVTLSCSPISGHRSVSWYQQTPGQGLQFLFEYFSETQRNKGNFPGRFSGRQFSNSRSEMNVSTLELGDSALYLCASSQGQGWDTEAFFGQGTRLTVV.

The chain has TRBV10-3 and TRBJ2-5; possible D gene TRBD1, 6 bases. Near its end, the DNA agrees better with TRBJ2-7, so the J call may be wrong. This CDR3 has 12 amino acids. Germline loops: CDR1 ENHRY, CDR2 SYGVKD. CDR3 sequence reads: CAISTTGTEQYF. DNA of the CDR3: TGTGCCATCAGCACTACAGGGACCGAGCAGTACTTC.

CDR3 amino acids: CSVDTGGLSTGELFF. CDR3 DNA sequence: TGCAGCGTTGACACGGGGGGGTTGTCCACCGGGGAGCTGTTTTTT. The chain joins TRBV29-1 to TRBJ2-2; 8 nucleotides match TRBD2. J lost 4 bases, V lost 3 bases, and 7 bases had no gene match. CDR3 length equals 15 residues. CDR1 is SQVTM, CDR2 ANQGSEA, per germline.

J is TRBJ1-5 and V is TRBV2; D unresolved. V dropped 5 bases and J dropped 4 bases, with 12 bases sitting between them. Germline V gene data show CDR1 as SNHLY and CDR2 as FYNNEI. The CDR3 has 14 amino acids. CDR3 residues: CASSRGLDNQPQHF. The CDR3 DNA sequence: TGTGCCAGCAGTAGAGGGCTCGATAATCAGCCCCAGCATTTT.

This chain links TRBV2 with TRBJ1-2, with D perhaps matching TRBD1 (5 bases). Germline V gene sequence: CDR1 SNHLY, CDR2 FYNNEI. V lost 1 base, J lost 3 bases, and 12 bases lay in between. The CDR3 runs 15 residues. CDR3 DNA sequence: TGTGCCAGCAGTGAAGGTATTGACAGAGACTATGGCTACACCTTC. Its protein product is CASSEGIDRDYGYTF.

J is TRBJ2-7 and V is TRBV2; TRBD1 matches at 7 bases. The germline V gene encodes CDR1 SNHLY and CDR2 FYNNEI. The CDR3 is made up of 14 amino acids. Trimming took 6 bases from V and 0 from J; bases not matched to a gene: 5. CDR3 residues: CASRGGDFSYEQYF. DNA of the CDR3: TGTGCCAGCAGAGGGGGCGACTTCTCCTACGAGCAGTACTTC.

This clone came up once. The J gene is TRBJ1-1, the V gene TRBV5-1; TRBD1 matches 8 bases. Germline CDR1 SGHRS, CDR2 YFSETQ. Trimming removed 3 bases from V and 4 bases from J; junction bases left unmatched: 8. The CDR3 runs 15 residues. CDR3 amino acids: CASSSSTGVSTEAFF. The CDR3 bases are TGCGCCAGCAGCTCGTCGACAGGGGTTTCCACTGAAGCTTTCTTT.

This clone was detected a few times. V and J are TRBV19 and TRBJ1-5; D perhaps matches TRBD1 (5 bases). This CDR3 region has 14 residues. Trimming removed 6 bases from V and 5 bases from J, with 14 bases in between. Germline lookup yields CDR1 LNHDA and CDR2 SQIVND (reference sequence). The CDR3: CASRLRGEHQPQHF. Written as DNA, the CDR3 is TGTGCCAGTAGACTCCGGGGGGAGCATCAGCCCCAGCATTTT. Together with reference TRBV19 and TRBJ1-5, the CDR3 gives the full variable domain: DGGITQSPKYLFRKEGQNVTLSCEQNLNHDAMYWYRQDPGQGLRLIYYSQIVNDFQKGDIAEGYSVSREKKESFPLTVTSAQKNPTAFYLCASRLRGEHQPQHFGDGTRLSIL.

This clone was counted once. This chain uses TRBV25-1 with TRBJ1-3, with TRBD1 as a possible D gene (5 bases). Germline V gene lookup returns CDR1 MGHDK and CDR2 SYGVNS. Trimming removed 3 bases from V and 0 bases from J, with 15 bases in between. The CDR3 sequence is 17 residues long. Here the CDR3 DNA reads TGTGCCAGCAGTGAGCGGGGCACCTTAAGCTCTGGAAACACCATATATTTT. It yields the protein CASSERGTLSSGNTIYF.

The J gene is TRBJ1-2, the V gene TRBV19; a possible D gene is TRBD1 (6 bases). The CDR3 sequence is 11 residues long. V was cut by 10 bases and J by 5 bases, with 11 bases left in between. Looked up from germline, CDR1 is LNHDA and CDR2 is SQIVND (reference sequence). This chain's CDR3 is CATADSYGYTF. As DNA, the CDR3 is TGTGCCACCGCGGACAGTTATGGCTACACCTTC.

The chain links TRBV18 to TRBJ1-1; no firm D call. V was pared by 3 bases and J by 5 bases, with 13 bases between. The CDR3 extends over 14 amino acids. Germline V lookup: CDR1 KGHSH, CDR2 LQKENI. The DNA for the CDR3 is TGTGCCAGCTCACCGGGAGGTTTCAAGACTGAAGCTTTCTTT. The encoded protein is CASSPGGFKTEAFF.

The chain joins TRBV7-9 to TRBJ2-7; the D gene is possibly TRBD2 (6 bases). V dropped 0 bases and J dropped 0 bases, with 9 bases sitting between them. In germline, CDR1 is SEHNR, CDR2 FQNEAQ (reference sequence). The CDR3 has 15 amino acids. The CDR3 DNA follows: TGTGCCAGCAGCTTAGCGTCCGGGAGCTCCTACGAGCAGTACTTC. Protein product: CASSLASGSSYEQYF.

V and J are TRBV6-1 and TRBJ2-7, with 7 bases identical to TRBD1. From germline, CDR1 is MNHNS and CDR2 SASEGT. The CDR3 is made up of 14 amino acids. Trimming cost V 5 bases and J 5 bases; bases outside gene matches: 9. Here the CDR3 DNA reads TGTGCCAGCAGTCCCCCCTCAACAGGGGACGAGCAGTACTTC. Residues: CASSPPSTGDEQYF.